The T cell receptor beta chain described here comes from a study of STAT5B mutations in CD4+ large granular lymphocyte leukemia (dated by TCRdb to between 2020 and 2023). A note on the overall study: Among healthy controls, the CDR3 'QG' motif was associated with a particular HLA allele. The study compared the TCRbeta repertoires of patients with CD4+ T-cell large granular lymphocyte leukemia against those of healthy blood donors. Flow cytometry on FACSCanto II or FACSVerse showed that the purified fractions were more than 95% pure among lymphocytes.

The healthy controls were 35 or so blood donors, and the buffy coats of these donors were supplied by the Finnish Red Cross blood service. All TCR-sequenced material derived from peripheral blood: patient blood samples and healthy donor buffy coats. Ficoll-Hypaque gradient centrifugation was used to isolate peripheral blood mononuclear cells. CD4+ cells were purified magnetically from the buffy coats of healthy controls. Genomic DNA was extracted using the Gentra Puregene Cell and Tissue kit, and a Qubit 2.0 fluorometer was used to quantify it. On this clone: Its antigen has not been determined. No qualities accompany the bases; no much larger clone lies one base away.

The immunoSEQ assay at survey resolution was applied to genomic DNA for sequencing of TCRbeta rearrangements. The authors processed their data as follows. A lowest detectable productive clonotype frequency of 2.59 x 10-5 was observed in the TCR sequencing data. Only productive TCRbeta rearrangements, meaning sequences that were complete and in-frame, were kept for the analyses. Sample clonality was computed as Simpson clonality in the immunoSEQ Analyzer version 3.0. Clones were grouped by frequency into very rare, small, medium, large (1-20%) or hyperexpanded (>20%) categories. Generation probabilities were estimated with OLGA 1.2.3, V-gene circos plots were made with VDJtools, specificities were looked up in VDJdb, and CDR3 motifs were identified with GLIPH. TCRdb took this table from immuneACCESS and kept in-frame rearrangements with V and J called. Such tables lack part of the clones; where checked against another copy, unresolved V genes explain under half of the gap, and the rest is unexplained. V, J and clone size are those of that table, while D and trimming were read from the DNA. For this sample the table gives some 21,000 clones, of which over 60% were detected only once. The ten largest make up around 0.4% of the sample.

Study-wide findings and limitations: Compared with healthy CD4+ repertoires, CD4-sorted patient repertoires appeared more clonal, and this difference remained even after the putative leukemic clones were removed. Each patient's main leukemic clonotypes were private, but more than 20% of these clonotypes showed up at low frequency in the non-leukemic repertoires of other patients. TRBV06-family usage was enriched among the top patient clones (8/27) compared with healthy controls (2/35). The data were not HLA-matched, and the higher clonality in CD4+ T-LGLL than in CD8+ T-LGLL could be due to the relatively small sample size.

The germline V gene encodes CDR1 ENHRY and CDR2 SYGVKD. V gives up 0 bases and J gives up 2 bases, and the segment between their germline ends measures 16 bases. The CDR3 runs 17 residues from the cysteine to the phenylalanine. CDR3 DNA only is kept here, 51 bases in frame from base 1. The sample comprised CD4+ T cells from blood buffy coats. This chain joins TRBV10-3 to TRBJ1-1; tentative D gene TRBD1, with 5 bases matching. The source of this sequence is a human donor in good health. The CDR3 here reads CAISESGRAVFNTEAFF. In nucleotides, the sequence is TGTGCCATCAGTGAGTCCGGCAGGGCCGTGTTTAACACTGAAGCTTTCTTT.